Presented here are 15 T cell receptor beta chains from one specimen sequenced in a study of blood T cell repertoires in COVID-19. The method was immunoSEQ multiplex PCR; TCRdb's version includes in-frame clones alone and lacks a portion of them. The sample includes roughly 300,000 clones, 86% of them seen just once. Sample: peripheral blood. The receptors shown here come from a woman aged 50 to 65 with acute or convalescent COVID-19.

Regarding this clone: A much larger clone lies a single base off, so this may be a read error. J is TRBJ1-3 and V is TRBV7-9; perhaps TRBD1 as D (6 bases). The germline gives CDR1 SEHNR, CDR2 FQNEAQ (reference sequence). This CDR3 is 13 amino acids long. Deletions cut 5 bases from V and 4 bases from J, with 9 bases between. The CDR3 here is CASSPRGGNTIYF. In DNA form, the CDR3 reads TGTGCCAGCAGCCCAAGGGGGGGAAACACCATATATTTT.

This sequence joins TRBV28 and TRBJ1-2, with TRBD1 matching over 7 bases. The CDR3 is 14 amino acids. The V segment lost 2 bases and the J segment 0 bases; nucleotides outside the gene matches: 0. In germline, CDR1 is MDHEN, CDR2 SYDVKM. CDR3 in amino acids: CASSLQGANYGYTF. DNA for the CDR3: TGTGCCAGCAGTTTACAGGGGGCTAACTATGGCTACACCTTC.

This clone was recorded a few times. At one boundary the junction diverges from the germline segment, which might be a read error. The rearrangement links TRBV27 to TRBJ2-5, with 13 nucleotides matching TRBD2. CDR1 is MNHEY, CDR2 SMNVEV, per germline (reference sequence). The CDR3 has 16 residues. The CDR3 DNA reads TGTGCCAGCAGCTTATCGACTAGCGGGAGGTGGGAGACCCAGTACTTC. Amino acids: CASSLSTSGRWETQYF.

V and J are TRBV7-3 and TRBJ2-1; a weak D match, TRBD2 (6 bases). Looked up from germline, CDR1 is SGHTA and CDR2 is FQGTGA. There are 16 residues in the CDR3. V lost 5 bases and J 1 base, leaving 15 bases between the germline ends. In DNA form, the CDR3 reads TGTGCCAGCAGCGCTAGCGCCGGAACGTCCTACAATGAGCAGTTCTTC. Its translation is CASSASAGTSYNEQFF.

This sequence joins TRBV5-1 and TRBJ2-7; weak D call: TRBD2 (5 bases). The length of the CDR3 is 12 residues. V lost 0 bases and J 7 bases, leaving 8 bases between the germline ends. Germline CDR1 and CDR2: SGHRS and YFSETQ. CDR3 nucleotides: TGCGCCAGCAGCTTGGTCGAGCGGGAGCAGTACTTC. Amino acids: CASSLVEREQYF. Full variable domain (rest looked up from reference TRBV5-1 and TRBJ2-7): KAGVTQTPRYLIKTRGQQVTLSCSPISGHRSVSWYQQTPGQGLQFLFEYFSETQRNKGNFPGRFSGRQFSNSRSEMNVSTLELGDSALYLCASSLVEREQYFGPGTRLTVT.

V is TRBV7-3 and J is TRBJ2-5; D gene ambiguous. The V end was cut by 4 bases, the J end by 5 bases, with 11 bases between. The CDR3 spans 13 residues. Germline V CDR1 and CDR2: SGHTA, FQGTGA. The CDR3 DNA reads as TGTGCCAGCAGCTCCAGTATGGTCGAGACCCAGTACTTC. Its translation is CASSSSMVETQYF.

The chain uses TRBV6-1 and TRBJ1-3; D is ambiguous. This CDR3 has 17 residues. V lost 4 bases, J lost 0 bases, and 16 bases lay in between. Germline CDR1 MNHNS, CDR2 SASEGT. This CDR3 is CASSGRFGLASGNTIYF. DNA for the CDR3: TGTGCCAGCAGTGGCAGATTCGGCCTAGCCTCTGGAAACACCATATATTTT.

A word on this clone: The junction and the germline gene differ at one end; a read error may be behind it. For the CDR3, the DNA is TGTGCCAGCAGCTTTAGCGGGAGGGCCAGAAACATTCAGTACTTC. Amino acid sequence: CASSFSGRARNIQYF. This chain joins TRBV7-9 and TRBJ2-4, with 11 bases lining up with TRBD2. Germline V CDR1 and CDR2: SEHNR, FQNEAQ (reference sequence). CDR3 length equals 15 residues.

V gene TRBV27 combines with J gene TRBJ2-5; 7 bases are shared with TRBD1. This CDR3 has 16 amino acids. The trim removed 6 bases at V and 0 bases at J, leaving 10 bases unmatched. Germline CDR1 and CDR2: MNHEY and SMNVEV (reference sequence). Here the CDR3 reads CASSRQGRRNQETQYF. The CDR3 bases are TGTGCCAGCAGCCGACAGGGTCGTCGCAACCAAGAGACCCAGTACTTC.

The chain combines TRBV19 with TRBJ2-7, with TRBD1 matching over 7 bases. CDR1 is LNHDA and CDR2 is SQIVND in the germline V gene (reference sequence). The CDR3 sequence is 14 residues long. V was clipped by 5 bases and J by 1 base; unmatched bases: 5. CDR3 loop: CASSLATGSYEQYF. DNA for the CDR3: TGTGCCAGTAGTCTCGCGACAGGGTCCTACGAGCAGTACTTC.

This clone was counted once. The chain has TRBV29-1 and TRBJ2-1; the match to TRBD1 covers 8 bases. This CDR3 contains 15 residues. Per germline, CDR1 SQVTM and CDR2 ANQGSEA. Germline trimming cut 5 bases from V and 0 bases from J; bases unmatched to any gene: 6. Written as DNA, the CDR3 is TGCAGCGTTTTGACAGGGGCCAACTCCTACAATGAGCAGTTCTTC. This encodes CSVLTGANSYNEQFF.

The V call is TRBV19, the J call TRBJ2-3; possibly TRBD1 for D (8 bases). CDR3 length: 16 amino acids. Germline CDR1 LNHDA, CDR2 SQIVND (reference sequence). Trimming removed 6 bases from V and 0 bases from J, with 16 bases in between. DNA for the CDR3: TGTGCCAGTAGGAACAGGGGGAGGGGTAGCACAGATACGCAGTATTTT. This codes for CASRNRGRGSTDTQYF.

The rearrangement uses TRBV3-1 (or the pseudogene TRBV3-2) and TRBJ1-4, with 11 bases identical to TRBD1. The CDR3 is 18 residues long. Germline V gene lookup returns CDR1 LGHDT and CDR2 YNNKEL (reference sequence). With 0 bases clipped from V and 7 bases from J, the junction kept 10 bases outside the gene matches. DNA of the CDR3: TGTGCCAGCAGCCAAGACCCACCAGGGGGACAGGGGGTTGAAAAACTGTTTTTT. This translates into CASSQDPPGGQGVEKLFF.

V and J are TRBV5-4 and TRBJ2-7; a possible D gene is TRBD2 (5 bases). The CDR3 length is 14 residues. Germline-derived CDR1 and CDR2 are SGHNT and YYREEE (reference sequence). V lost 5 bases and J 3 bases, leaving 15 bases between the germline ends. The CDR3 bases are TGTGCCAGCAGGGCAGGTGCCGGGGACTACGAGCAGTACTTC. It codes for CASRAGAGDYEQYF.

This clone was detected only a few times. V gene TRBV24-1 combines with J gene TRBJ2-3; 10 bases align to TRBD2. Germline V gives CDR1 KGHDR, CDR2 SFDVKD. V lost 3 bases and J lost 10; bases outside the gene matches: 12. CDR3 length: 16 residues. CDR3 residues: CATSDGVLAGAGAQYF. In DNA form, the CDR3 reads TGTGCCACCAGTGATGGTGTGCTAGCGGGAGCCGGTGCGCAGTATTTT.